The sequence of this T cell receptor beta chain was determined in a study of blood T cell repertoires in COVID-19. Turning to the study itself: COVID-19 samples, acute and convalescent, were from the United States, Italy and Spain. Sample material is recorded as cDNA or gDNA derived from T cells, B-cell-depleted T cells, or PBMCs.

Per the authors' pipeline: Counts of nucleated cells, estimated from reference gene primer amplification, were obtained. Profiled with immunoSEQ multiplex PCR; TCRdb holds only in-frame clones, not every one. For V, J and clone size, that table is used; D and trimming come from the DNA. The data contain 100,000 to 140,000 clones, 89% of them singletons. This clone appeared a single time. The CDR3 totals 15 residues. Germline V CDR1 and CDR2: LNHDA, SQIVND (reference sequence). V was pared by 3 bases and J by 4 bases, with 15 bases between. The sequence was collected from a man aged 35-49 years with active or convalescent COVID-19. The chain links TRBV19 to TRBJ2-5; tentatively, D is TRBD2 (6 bases). The specimen was peripheral blood. Here the CDR3 DNA reads TGTGCCAGTAGTATGGACGGCGGGAAGAGAGAGACCCAGTACTTC. This codes for CASSMDGGKRETQYF.